A single sample is the source of the 5 T cell receptor beta chains below, sequenced in a study of blood T cell repertoires in COVID-19. Using immunoSEQ multiplex PCR, the repertoire was profiled, and TCRdb retains in-frame clones only, with some absent. The sample has 70,000 or so clones; almost 80% are singletons. The sequencing sample was made of peripheral blood. All receptors come from a man aged 60 to 75 with acute or convalescent COVID-19.

DNA for the CDR3: TGCGCCAGCATCCAGAACCCGGGAGGTGGTCTCACTGAAGCTTTCTTT. Amino acid sequence: CASIQNPGGGLTEAFF. The rearrangement uses TRBV5-1 and TRBJ1-1; D remains ambiguous. There are 16 residues in the CDR3. V was shortened by 6 bases and J by 4 bases, with 22 bases between the two germline ends. CDR1 and CDR2 (germline): SGHRS, YFSETQ.

V and J are TRBV5-8 and TRBJ2-3; D is possibly TRBD1 (5 bases). This CDR3 comprises 14 residues. Looked up from germline, CDR1 is SGHTS and CDR2 is YDEGEE. CDR3 nucleotide sequence: TGTGCATGCGGTACCACAGGTCGTGGAGATACGCAGTATTTT. This gives the protein CACGTTGRGDTQYF.

The gene calls are TRBV15 and TRBJ2-7; a possible D gene is TRBD2 (6 bases). Germline CDR1 reads LNHNV; CDR2 reads YYDKDF (reference sequence). The CDR3 runs 17 residues. Between the trimmed V and J ends, which lost 1 base and 5 bases, there was a span of 21 bases. The CDR3 DNA is TGTGCCACCAGCAGAGGGGAGGAGGACCAATACCTACACGAGCAGTACTTC. Its protein product is CATSRGEEDQYLHEQYF. Together with reference TRBV15 and TRBJ2-7, the CDR3 gives the full variable domain: DAMVIQNPRYQVTQFGKPVTLSCSQTLNHNVMYWYQQKSSQAPKLLFHYYDKDFNNEADTPDNFQSRRPNTSFCFLDIRSPGLGDTAMYLCATSRGEEDQYLHEQYFGPGTRLTVT.

The chain has TRBV10-2 and TRBJ2-1; 9 bases are a match to TRBD2. With 4 bases clipped from V and 6 bases from J, the junction kept 10 bases outside the gene matches. This CDR3 is built from 16 residues. CDR1 and CDR2 (germline): WSHSY, SAAADI. The CDR3 protein is CASSVLAGGRVNEQFF. The DNA of the CDR3 is TGCGCCAGCAGTGTGCTCGCGGGGGGGAGGGTCAATGAGCAGTTCTTC.

V gene TRBV27 combines with J gene TRBJ2-1, with D possibly being TRBD1 (6 bases). The germline V gene encodes CDR1 MNHEY and CDR2 SMNVEV (reference sequence). This CDR3 has 15 residues. Between the trimmed V and J ends, which lost 7 bases and 1 base, there was a span of 14 bases. The CDR3 loop is CASTYRVGSYNEQFF. In nucleotides, the CDR3 is TGTGCCAGCACCTACAGGGTCGGATCCTACAATGAGCAGTTCTTC.